This T cell receptor (beta chain) was sequenced for a study of blood T cells in healthy people across ages. CDR3 size: 17 residues. CDR1 and CDR2 from the germline V gene are MGHRA and YSYEKL. The V end lost 4 bases, the J end lost 6 bases, and 23 bases lay between the germline ends. Primed by a sample-barcoded 5' primer and a J-beta primer mix, a second PCR proceeded for 7 to 11 cycles. One entry per CDR3 protein results from TCRdb running MiXCR on the 5' RACE reads. Among 800,000 to 1,300,000 distinct CDR3 sequences listed, 20% to 25% were seen once. These data also featured in a second study, about T cells of mothers and their children.

The chain recombines TRBV4-1 with TRBJ2-3, with a tentative D call TRBD2 (6 bases). The receptor's source is a girl aged 2 to 10 in good health. The sequencing sample was made of blood. The CDR3 DNA is TGCGCCAGCAGCCCGGGAGAGCTAGCTCTCAAGACGGATACGCAGTATTTT. This gives the protein CASSPGELALKTDTQYF.